A selection of T cell receptor beta chains follows, all from one sample in a study of shared T cell receptors in the human thymus. Assay used: immunoSEQ multiplex PCR; TCRdb lists only in-frame clones, some missing. This table has 450,000 to 650,000 clones, 75% to 85% appearing once. The sample was also reused in another study, on human thymus T cells.

Sequencing used thymocytes. The source is a boy less than two years old with a congenital heart defect. The CDR3 runs from the conserved cysteine through the conserved F or W. A D gene is named only where the DNA matches it firmly. Where a row states a size, it is once, few, many or the class of an expanded clone; other rows omit it.

TGTGCCAGTATACCGGGACAGGGGGCGGTAGATACGCAGTATTTT	CASIPGQGAVDTQYF	-	TRBD1	TRBV19	TRBJ2-3	15
TGTGCCAGTTCACAGGCTCCTAGCACAGATACGCAGTATTTT	CASSQAPSTDTQYF	-	-	TRBV7-9	TRBJ2-3	14
TGCGCCAGCAGCTCCCCGACAGGGCAGGGATATGGCTACACCTTC	CASSSPTGQGYGYTF	-	TRBD1	TRBV4-1	TRBJ1-2	15
TGTGCCAGCCAAGTCCCCCTGGAGGGGCAGACGTACGAGCAGTACTTC	CASQVPLEGQTYEQYF	-	-	TRBV2	TRBJ2-7	16
TGTGCCTGGAGGCCCCGGACTAGCGGGAGGGGCCCGATCTACGAGCAGTACTTC	CAWRPRTSGRGPIYEQYF	once	TRBD2	TRBV30	TRBJ2-7	18
TGTGCCAGGCAGCGGGAGGAGGCCGAGCAGTACTTC	CARQREEAEQYF	-	TRBD2	TRBV19	TRBJ2-7	12
TGCGCCAGCAGCCTCCAGGGGGGGACTAGTATACATACGCAGTATTTT	CASSLQGGTSIHTQYF	once	-	TRBV4-3	TRBJ2-3	16
TGTGCCAGTAGTATAGGGGCTAGCGGGGGTGAGAGCGAGCAGTACTTC	CASSIGASGGESEQYF	once	TRBD2	TRBV19	TRBJ2-7	16
TGTGCCAGCAGCCTGACAGGGACTTCTGGAAACACCATATATTTT	CASSLTGTSGNTIYF	-	TRBD1	TRBV6-5	TRBJ1-3	15
TGCGCCAGCAGCCAAGAGGTGGGACTAGCGGGAGGGCTAAGCACAGATACGCAGTATTTT	CASSQEVGLAGGLSTDTQYF	-	TRBD2	TRBV4-1	TRBJ2-3	20
TGTGCCACCGGGGGACAGGGGAAAGAGCAGTACTTC	CATGGQGKEQYF	-	TRBD1	TRBV15	TRBJ2-7	12
TGTGCCAGCAGCTCGGGACTAGGACTCTACGAGCAGTACTTC	CASSSGLGLYEQYF	-	TRBD2	TRBV7-7	TRBJ2-7	14
TGTGCCAGCAGCCAAGGGGAGACAGGAGCCTACGAGCAGTACTTC	CASSQGETGAYEQYF	-	-	TRBV4-2	TRBJ2-7	15
TGTGCCAGCAGTCGGGGAAGAGAGGACACTGAAGCTTTCTTT	CASSRGREDTEAFF	-	-	TRBV6-5	TRBJ1-1	14
TGTGCCACCAGCAAAGCGGGACTAGCCCGTCTTCTGACTGAGGGGGCCAACGTCCTGACTTTC	CATSKAGLARLLTEGANVLTF	-	TRBD2	TRBV27	TRBJ2-6	21
TGTGCCAGCAGCCAAGATGGGCCAGGGGGCTACACCTTC	CASSQDGPGGYTF	-	-	TRBV4-2	TRBJ1-2	13
TGTGCCAGCAGCTTAGCGCTCCGCACAGGGTATGGCAATGAGCAGTTCTTC	CASSLALRTGYGNEQFF	few	-	TRBV7-2	TRBJ2-1	17
TGTGCCAGCAGCTTGGTGGGTCCGGCAGCAGGTCAGCCCCAGCATTTT	CASSLVGPAAGQPQHF	once	-	TRBV6-6	TRBJ1-5	16
TGTGCCAGCGCCTGGGACAGCAAGACCTACGAGCAGTACTTC	CASAWDSKTYEQYF	-	-	TRBV21-1	TRBJ2-7	14
TGTGCCAGCAGTAACGGGACTAGCGGGAAGGAAGTCTACGAGCAGTACTTC	CASSNGTSGKEVYEQYF	-	TRBD2	TRBV28	TRBJ2-7	17
TGTGCCAGCAGCTTAGTGGGGGGAGCCAATCAGCCCCAGCATTTT	CASSLVGGANQPQHF	-	-	TRBV11-2	TRBJ1-5	15
TGTGCCAGCAGAAGCCGGCCAGGGGCACCGCTAAGCGAGCAGTACTTC	CASRSRPGAPLSEQYF	-	-	TRBV27	TRBJ2-7	16
TGTGCCACCAGCAGGGGGGGAGGCCAGCCCCAGCATTTT	CATSRGGGQPQHF	-	-	TRBV15	TRBJ1-5	13
TGTGCCAGCAGCCCGGGACTAGCGGGAGGAGATACGCAGTATTTT	CASSPGLAGGDTQYF	-	TRBD2	TRBV6-1	TRBJ2-3	15
TGCGCCAGCAGCCAATCGACAGGGGCTAATAGCAATCAGCCCCAGCATTTT	CASSQSTGANSNQPQHF	-	TRBD1	TRBV4-3	TRBJ1-5	17
TGCGCCAGCAGCCAAGATACTAGCGCAAACTACGAGCAGTACTTC	CASSQDTSANYEQYF	-	TRBD2	TRBV4-3	TRBJ2-7	15
TGTGCCAGCAGTTACGTGGCGGGTCTCTACGAGCAGTACTTC	CASSYVAGLYEQYF	few	-	TRBV6-6	TRBJ2-7	14
TGTGCCAGCAGTAAGCTGAGCTCCTACGAGCAGTACTTC	CASSKLSSYEQYF	-	-	TRBV6-1	TRBJ2-7	13
TGTGCCAGCAGGGAAGGACAGGGCCCCTTATGTGACACCTTC	CASREGQGPLCDTF	-	TRBD1	TRBV2	TRBJ1-2	14
TGCGCCAGCAGTCACCCAGGCAGGGAGAACACCGGGGAGCTGTTTTTT	CASSHPGRENTGELFF	-	-	TRBV23-1	TRBJ2-2	16
TGCGCCAGCAGCCATGTATCCGGGACTAGCGGGAGCCCCTCCTACGAGCAGTACTTC	CASSHVSGTSGSPSYEQYF	once	TRBD2	TRBV4-1	TRBJ2-7	19
TGTGCCAGCAGCGTAGGTCCCCGACAGCAGACTGGAAACACCATATATTTT	CASSVGPRQQTGNTIYF	-	-	TRBV9	TRBJ1-3	17
TGTGCCACCAGCAGAGTTGGCAGTGGGCTCCATGGCAATCAGCCCCAGCATTTT	CATSRVGSGLHGNQPQHF	-	-	TRBV15	TRBJ1-5	18
TGTGCCAGCTACCTCACGGGAGGGCCTTTCGAGACCCAGTACTTC	CASYLTGGPFETQYF	-	TRBD2	TRBV2	TRBJ2-5	15
TGTGCCAGCACCCTCCAAAGGGGGATTGGCTACACCTTC	CASTLQRGIGYTF	few	-	TRBV6-6	TRBJ1-2	13
TGTGCCAGCAGCTTAGTGCCGCCCCGAGCGCCGGCCGCTTTCTTT	CASSLVPPRAPAAFF	-	-	TRBV7-2	TRBJ1-1	15
TGCGCCAGCAGCTGCCCGGTCACAGATACGCAGTATTTT	CASSCPVTDTQYF	-	-	TRBV5-1	TRBJ2-3	13
TGTGCCAGCAGTTTAAAAGGGGTGGGGACAGGGGTAACTAACTATGGCTACACCTTC	CASSLKGVGTGVTNYGYTF	-	TRBD1	TRBV27	TRBJ1-2	19
TGTGCCAGCAGACCGAGAGGGAGGGTGAACACTGAAGCTTTCTTT	CASRPRGRVNTEAFF	once	-	TRBV28	TRBJ1-1	15
TGTGCCATCAGTGGCGACAGGTACAATGAGCAGTTCTTC	CAISGDRYNEQFF	-	-	TRBV10-3	TRBJ2-1	13
TGTGCCAGCTCACCGAGGGACACTCACATTCAGTACTTC	CASSPRDTHIQYF	once	-	TRBV18	TRBJ2-4	13
TGCGCCAGCAGCTTGGCCGCGGAAGCCTACAATGAGCAGTTCTTC	CASSLAAEAYNEQFF	-	-	TRBV5-1	TRBJ2-1	15
TGTGCCAGCAGCTCCCCAGGGCGGGAGTTCTACAATGAGCAGTTCTTC	CASSSPGREFYNEQFF	-	TRBD2	TRBV5-4	TRBJ2-1	16
TGCGCCAGCAGCCAAGACGGCAGGGAGGGAGATACGCAGTATTTT	CASSQDGREGDTQYF	-	TRBD2	TRBV4-3	TRBJ2-3	15
TGTGCCACGACAGGGTCCCATGACACTGAAGCTTTCTTT	CATTGSHDTEAFF	-	TRBD1	TRBV10-3	TRBJ1-1	13
TGTGCCAGCACACAAGAGGGCACTGAAGCTTTCTTT	CASTQEGTEAFF	once	-	TRBV28	TRBJ1-1	12
TGTGCCAGCAGTTTAGAGGTGCGGAGGAGCAATCAGCCCCAGCATTTT	CASSLEVRRSNQPQHF	-	-	TRBV28	TRBJ1-5	16